This T cell receptor (beta chain) is from a study of cytomegalovirus exposure and HLA in healthy donors. About this clone: The target antigen is unknown.

The V gene end was trimmed by 2 bases and the J gene end by 1 base; junction bases not matched to a gene: 1. This CDR3 has 15 amino acids. CDR1 is SGHTA and CDR2 is FQGTGA in the germline V gene. Study outcomes and limitations: It was confirmed in vitro that three of the CMV-associated chains were specific for CMV antigens. The authors enumerated 150 to 200 TCR beta chains as linked to cytomegalovirus. According to a subsequent analysis, TCR clusters from the first cohort were inclined to appear together in the 90 to 150 validation repertoires. TCR sequences were mostly rare, though some public TCRs occurred in many donors.

Only in-frame clones appear in the TCRdb table, and some are missing; sequencing was by immunoSEQ multiplex PCR. The sample gives 98,000 or so clones, approximately 96% of which show up once; 0.67% is in the top ten. The genes are TRBV7-3 and TRBJ2-2, with 7 bases lining up with TRBD2. Sample: PBMCs. The sequence was obtained from a woman younger than 35 in good health and CMV-seronegative. The CDR3 spells CASSLGGGNTGELFF. Here the CDR3 DNA reads TGTGCCAGCAGCTTAGGCGGGGGGAACACCGGGGAGCTGTTTTTT.